Following are 4 T cell receptor beta chains from one sample sequenced in a study of T cell responses to AZD1222 COVID-19 vaccine listed by TCRdb under 2021. Preparation of the library involved the immunoSEQ multiplex PCR assay. Held by TCRdb, this immuneACCESS table contains in-frame sequences only and omits some clones. Under half of the omission traces to an unresolved V gene where checked; the cause of the rest is unknown. In all, the sample holds more than 110,000 clones, and about 92% of those were seen once. Approximately 9% of the sample comes from the top ten. The time point label, as the study defines it: baseline before first vaccination. The sequenced sample was peripheral blood, obtained on day 0 of AZD1222 vaccination. The receptors were sampled from an adult in good health.

The rearrangement links TRBV11-2 to TRBJ1-5, with D hard to call. V gave up 3 bases and J gave up 7 bases, with 10 bases separating them. This CDR3 comprises 13 residues. Germline V gene sequence: CDR1 SGHAT, CDR2 FQNNGV. The CDR3 reads CASSFTGNQPQHF. The CDR3, as DNA: TGTGCCAGCAGCTTCACGGGAAACCAGCCCCAGCATTTT. Full variable domain (outside the CDR3, taken from reference TRBV11-2 and TRBJ1-5): EAGVAQSPRYKIIEKRQSVAFWCNPISGHATLYWYQQILGQGPKLLIQFQNNGVVDDSQLPKDRFSAERLKGVDSTLKIQPAKLEDSAVYLCASSFTGNQPQHFGDGTRLSIL.

The rearrangement uses TRBV9 and TRBJ1-2; D is ambiguous. This CDR3 has 17 residues. Germline CDR1 and CDR2: SGDLS and YYNGEE. The V end lost 0 bases, the J end lost 4 bases, and 19 bases lay between the germline ends. Here the CDR3 reads CASSVDQGRLDPYGYTF. For the CDR3, the DNA is TGTGCCAGCAGCGTAGATCAAGGACGGCTCGATCCCTATGGCTACACCTTC.

The rearrangement links TRBV5-8 to TRBJ2-5; the match to TRBD1 covers 8 bases. Germline trimming cut 4 bases from V and 5 bases from J; bases unmatched to any gene: 7. This CDR3 is built from 14 residues. The germline gives CDR1 SGHTS, CDR2 YDEGEE. CDR3 nucleotides: TGTGCCAGCAGCGGAGGACAGGGATGGGAGACCCAGTACTTC. It translates to CASSGGQGWETQYF.

The genes are TRBV28 and TRBJ2-3; D unclear. The length of the CDR3 is 13 residues. Germline assignment: CDR1 MDHEN and CDR2 SYDVKM. Trimming cost V 5 bases and J 7 bases, with 13 bases left between them. In nucleotides, the CDR3 is TGTGCCAGCAGTAAAGTGGATTGGAATACGCAGTATTTT. Its translation is CASSKVDWNTQYF.